This TCR beta chain derives from a study of blood T cell repertoires in COVID-19. Turning to the study itself: The United States, Italy and Spain supplied acute and convalescent COVID-19 samples.

The CDR3 runs 16 residues. Germline CDR1 and CDR2: LGHDT and YNNKEL (reference sequence). Unmatched junction bases numbered 5, after V lost 4 bases and J lost 3 bases. This table comes from immunoSEQ multiplex PCR, and its TCRdb copy is limited to in-frame clones, with some not included. The sample includes about 210,000 clones, about 84% of them seen just once. Participant-reported clinical history was the basis for cohort assignment. The V call is TRBV3-1 (or the pseudogene TRBV3-2), the J call TRBJ1-4; 10 nucleotides align to TRBD1. Sequencing used PBMCs or T cells enriched from blood (not recorded which). The sequence was collected from a man aged 25 to 40 with acute COVID-19. DNA of the CDR3: TGTGCCAGCAGCCGAGTGACAGGGGGCTCTAATGAAAAACTGTTTTTT. Amino acid sequence: CASSRVTGGSNEKLFF.